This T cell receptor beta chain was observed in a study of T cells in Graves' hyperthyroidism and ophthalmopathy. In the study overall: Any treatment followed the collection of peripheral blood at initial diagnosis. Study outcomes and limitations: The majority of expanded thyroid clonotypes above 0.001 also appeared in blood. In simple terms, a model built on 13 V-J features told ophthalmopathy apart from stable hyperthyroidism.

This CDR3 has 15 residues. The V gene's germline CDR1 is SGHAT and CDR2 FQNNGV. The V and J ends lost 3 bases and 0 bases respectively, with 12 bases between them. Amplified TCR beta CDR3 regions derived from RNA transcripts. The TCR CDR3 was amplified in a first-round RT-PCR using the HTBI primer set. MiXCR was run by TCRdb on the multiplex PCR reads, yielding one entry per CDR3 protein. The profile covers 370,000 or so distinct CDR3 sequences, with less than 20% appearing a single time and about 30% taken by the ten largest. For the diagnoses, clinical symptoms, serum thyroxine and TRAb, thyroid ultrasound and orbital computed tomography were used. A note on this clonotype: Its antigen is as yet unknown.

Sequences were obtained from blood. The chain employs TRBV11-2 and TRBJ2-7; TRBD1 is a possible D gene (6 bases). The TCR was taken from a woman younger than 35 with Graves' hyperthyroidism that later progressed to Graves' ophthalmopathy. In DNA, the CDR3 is TGTGCCAGCAGCTTTGACAGGTCGAGCTCCTACGAGCAGTACTTC. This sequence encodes CASSFDRSSSYEQYF. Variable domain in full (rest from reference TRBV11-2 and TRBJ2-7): EAGVAQSPRYKIIEKRQSVAFWCNPISGHATLYWYQQILGQGPKLLIQFQNNGVVDDSQLPKDRFSAERLKGVDSTLKIQPAKLEDSAVYLCASSFDRSSSYEQYFGPGTRLTVT.